This TCR beta chain was profiled in a study of cytomegalovirus exposure and HLA in healthy donors. The sample holds one count of this clone. The target antigen is unknown. Per the germline V gene, CDR1 is ENHRY and CDR2 is SYGVKD. CDR3 length: 14 residues. With 8 bases clipped from V and 5 bases from J, the junction kept 8 bases outside the gene matches. Overall study findings and caveats: In the analysis, some V segments, TRBV6-2 and TRBV6-3 included, were excluded as indistinguishable. Across donors, presence/absence analyses took sequencing depth to be roughly uniform.

Both 60 Vbeta primers and 13 Jbeta primers went into the PCR. Repertoires were generated with immunoSEQ multiplex PCR, while TCRdb's copy carries only in-frame clones and drops some. This sample carries some 110,000 clones, more than 60% of them seen once, and the ten largest clones take 3.5% to 4%. Source material: PBMCs. The clonotype comes from a man between 60 and 75 years old in good health and CMV-seronegative. V is TRBV10-3 and J is TRBJ2-2; 7 bases align to TRBD2. This chain's CDR3 is CAIHGGFETGELFF. The DNA for the CDR3 is TGTGCCATCCACGGGGGGTTTGAAACCGGGGAGCTGTTTTTT.